This T cell receptor (beta chain) was captured by sequencing in a study of T cell responses to AZD1222 COVID-19 vaccine. Profiling relied on immunoSEQ multiplex PCR, and the TCRdb table lists in-frame clones only, not all of them. This sample has around 150,000 clones, with more than 85% found just once. The CDR3 sequence is 16 residues long. V was clipped by 0 bases and J by 4 bases, with 13 bases between them. The germline CDR1 and CDR2 sequences are LGHNA and YNFKEQ. The TCR sequence derives from an adult who received the AZD1222 COVID-19 vaccine. Material: peripheral blood, obtained 28 days after the second AZD1222 dose. This chain connects TRBV4-2 to TRBJ2-1; D gene ambiguous. DNA for the CDR3: TGTGCCAGCAGCCAAGATCGGCGGCGGTCGTACAATGAGCAGTTCTTC. Translated, it gives CASSQDRRRSYNEQFF.